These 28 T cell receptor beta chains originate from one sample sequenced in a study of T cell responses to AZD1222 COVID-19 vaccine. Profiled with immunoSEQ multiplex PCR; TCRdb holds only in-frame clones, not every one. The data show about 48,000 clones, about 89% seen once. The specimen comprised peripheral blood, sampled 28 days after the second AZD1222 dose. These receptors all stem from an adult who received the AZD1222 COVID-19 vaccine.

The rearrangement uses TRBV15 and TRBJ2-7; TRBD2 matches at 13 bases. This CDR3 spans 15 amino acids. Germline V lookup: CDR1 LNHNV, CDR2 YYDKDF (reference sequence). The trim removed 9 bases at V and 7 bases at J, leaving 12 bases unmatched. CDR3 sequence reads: CATRPTSGGAGEQYF. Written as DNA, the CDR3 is TGTGCCACGCGACCAACTAGCGGGGGGGCCGGGGAGCAGTACTTC.

This CDR3 is CASSKGRRTGELFF. The CDR3 DNA is TGTGCCAGCAGTAAAGGACGGAGAACCGGGGAGCTGTTTTTT. V gene TRBV28 combines with J gene TRBJ2-2; D call uncertain. Per germline, CDR1 MDHEN and CDR2 SYDVKM. The CDR3 is 14 residues long. Trimming took 5 bases from V and 5 from J, leaving 12 bases between them.

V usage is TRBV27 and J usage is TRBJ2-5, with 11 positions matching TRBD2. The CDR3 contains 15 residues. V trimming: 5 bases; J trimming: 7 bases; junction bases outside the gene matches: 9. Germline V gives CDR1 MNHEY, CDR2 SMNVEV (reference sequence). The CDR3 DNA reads TGTGCCAGCAGTCTCGGGACTAGCGGCTCGGGGACCCAGTACTTC. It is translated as CASSLGTSGSGTQYF.

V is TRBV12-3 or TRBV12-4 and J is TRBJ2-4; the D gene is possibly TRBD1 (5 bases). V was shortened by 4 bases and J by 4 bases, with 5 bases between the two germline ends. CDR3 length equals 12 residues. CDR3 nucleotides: TGTGCCAGCAGTTCAGGGAAAAACATTCAGTACTTC. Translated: CASSSGKNIQYF.

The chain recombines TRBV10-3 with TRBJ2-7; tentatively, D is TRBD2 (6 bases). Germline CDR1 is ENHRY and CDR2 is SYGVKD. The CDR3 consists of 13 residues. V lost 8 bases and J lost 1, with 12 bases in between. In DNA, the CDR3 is TGTGCCATCGTCCAGGAGGGGTCCTACGAGCAGTACTTC. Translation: CAIVQEGSYEQYF.

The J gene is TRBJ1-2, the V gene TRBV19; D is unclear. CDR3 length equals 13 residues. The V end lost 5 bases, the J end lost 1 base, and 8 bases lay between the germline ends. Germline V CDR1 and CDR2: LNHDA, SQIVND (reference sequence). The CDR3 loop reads CASSYLGNYGYTF. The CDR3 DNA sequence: TGTGCCAGTAGTTACCTGGGTAACTATGGCTACACCTTC. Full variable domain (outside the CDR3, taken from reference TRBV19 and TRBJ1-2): DGGITQSPKYLFRKEGQNVTLSCEQNLNHDAMYWYRQDPGQGLRLIYYSQIVNDFQKGDIAEGYSVSREKKESFPLTVTSAQKNPTAFYLCASSYLGNYGYTFGSGTRLTVV.

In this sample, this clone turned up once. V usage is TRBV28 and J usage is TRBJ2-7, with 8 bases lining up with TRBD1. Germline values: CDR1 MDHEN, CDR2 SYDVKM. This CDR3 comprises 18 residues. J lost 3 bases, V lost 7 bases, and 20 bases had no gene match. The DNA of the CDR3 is TGTGCCAGCATCCCGGCGGTAGGGACAGGAGTTTTTTACTACGAGCAGTACTTC. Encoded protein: CASIPAVGTGVFYYEQYF.

This CDR3 is CATSRDGGSGANVLTF. In nucleotides, the CDR3 is TGTGCCACCAGCAGAGATGGGGGGTCTGGGGCCAACGTCCTGACTTTC. The chain is built from TRBV15 and TRBJ2-6, with D perhaps TRBD2 (6 bases). CDR1 is LNHNV and CDR2 is YYDKDF in the germline V gene (reference sequence). CDR3 length: 16 amino acids. Trimming took off 0 bases at V and 1 base at J, with 7 bases between the two ends.

The chain's CDR3 is CASSYSKETNSYEQYF. For the CDR3, the DNA is TGTGCCAGCAGTTACTCAAAGGAGACTAACTCCTACGAGCAGTACTTC. This chain connects TRBV6-5 to TRBJ2-7, with D perhaps TRBD2 (5 bases). V was trimmed by 0 bases and J by 0 bases, leaving 12 bases between them. Germline lookup yields CDR1 MNHEY and CDR2 SVGAGI. CDR3 size: 16 residues.

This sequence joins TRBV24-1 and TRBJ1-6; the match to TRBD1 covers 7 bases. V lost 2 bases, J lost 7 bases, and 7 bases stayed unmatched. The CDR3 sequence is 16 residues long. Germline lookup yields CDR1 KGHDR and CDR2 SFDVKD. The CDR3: CATSDSRAGGNSPLHF. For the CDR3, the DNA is TGTGCCACCAGTGATTCTCGGGCAGGGGGAAATTCACCCCTCCACTTT.

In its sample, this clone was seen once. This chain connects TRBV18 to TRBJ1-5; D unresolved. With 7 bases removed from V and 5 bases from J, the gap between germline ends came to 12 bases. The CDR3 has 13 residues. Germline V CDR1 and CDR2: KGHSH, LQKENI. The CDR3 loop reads CASCGSEDQPQHF. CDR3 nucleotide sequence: TGTGCCAGCTGTGGGTCCGAGGATCAGCCCCAGCATTTT. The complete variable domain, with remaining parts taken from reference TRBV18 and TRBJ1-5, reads NAGVMQNPRHLVRRRGQEARLRCSPMKGHSHVYWYRQLPEEGLKFMVYLQKENIIDESGMPKERFSAEFPKEGPSILRIQQVVRGDSAAYFCASCGSEDQPQHFGDGTRLSIL.

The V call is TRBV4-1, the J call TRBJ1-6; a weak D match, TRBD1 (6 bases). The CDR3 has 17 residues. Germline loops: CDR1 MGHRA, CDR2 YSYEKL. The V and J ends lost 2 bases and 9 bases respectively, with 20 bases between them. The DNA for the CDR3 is TGCGCCAGCAGCCAAAAACCCGCCAGGGGAGGGGGTTCACCCCTCCACTTT. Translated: CASSQKPARGGGSPLHF.

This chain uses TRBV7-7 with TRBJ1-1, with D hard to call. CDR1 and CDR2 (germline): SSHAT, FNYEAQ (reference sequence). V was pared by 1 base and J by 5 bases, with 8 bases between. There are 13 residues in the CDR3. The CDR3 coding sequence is TGTGCCAGCAGCTTAGGGTTAGGAACTGAAGCTTTCTTT. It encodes CASSLGLGTEAFF.

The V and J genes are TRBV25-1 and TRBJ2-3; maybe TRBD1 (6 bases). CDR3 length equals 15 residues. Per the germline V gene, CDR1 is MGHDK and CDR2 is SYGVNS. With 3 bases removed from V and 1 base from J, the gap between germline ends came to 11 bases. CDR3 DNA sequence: TGTGCCAGCAGTGAGGGGGCCGGCCGCACAGATACGCAGTATTTT. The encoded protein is CASSEGAGRTDTQYF.

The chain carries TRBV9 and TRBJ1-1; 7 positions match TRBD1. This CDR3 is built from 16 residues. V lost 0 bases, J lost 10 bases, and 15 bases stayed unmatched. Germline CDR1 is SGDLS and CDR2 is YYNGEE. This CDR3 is CASSVGSGLKGALAFF. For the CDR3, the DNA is TGTGCCAGCAGCGTAGGGTCCGGTCTGAAGGGGGCCTTAGCTTTCTTT.

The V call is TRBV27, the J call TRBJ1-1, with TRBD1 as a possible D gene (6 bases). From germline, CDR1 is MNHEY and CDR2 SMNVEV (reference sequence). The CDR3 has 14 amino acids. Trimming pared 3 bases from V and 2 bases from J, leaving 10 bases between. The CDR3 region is CASSLVGANTEAFF. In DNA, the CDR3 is TGTGCCAGCAGTTTGGTGGGGGCAAACACTGAAGCTTTCTTT.

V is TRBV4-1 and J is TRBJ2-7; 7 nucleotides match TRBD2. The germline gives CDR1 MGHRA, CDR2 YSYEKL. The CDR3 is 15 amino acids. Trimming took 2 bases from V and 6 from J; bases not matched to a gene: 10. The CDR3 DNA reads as TGCGCCAGCAGCCAAACGTGGGGGGGGTTAGGCGAGCAGTACTTC. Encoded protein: CASSQTWGGLGEQYF.

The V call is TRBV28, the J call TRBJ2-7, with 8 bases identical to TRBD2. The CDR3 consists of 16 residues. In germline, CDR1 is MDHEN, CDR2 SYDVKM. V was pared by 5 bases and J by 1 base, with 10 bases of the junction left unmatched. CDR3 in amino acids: CASSPWSSGVSYEQYF. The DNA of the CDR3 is TGTGCCAGCAGTCCCTGGAGTAGCGGGGTATCCTACGAGCAGTACTTC.

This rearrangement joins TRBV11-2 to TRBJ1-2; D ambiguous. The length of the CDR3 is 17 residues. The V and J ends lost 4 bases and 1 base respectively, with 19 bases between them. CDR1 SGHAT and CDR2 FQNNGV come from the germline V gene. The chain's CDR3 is CASSSAFSGFLNYGYTF. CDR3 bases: TGTGCCAGCAGCTCGGCCTTCTCAGGATTCCTTAACTATGGCTACACCTTC.

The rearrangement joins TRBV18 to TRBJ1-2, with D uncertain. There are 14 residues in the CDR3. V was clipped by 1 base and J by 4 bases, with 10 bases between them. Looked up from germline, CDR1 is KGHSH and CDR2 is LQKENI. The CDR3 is CASSPRGPLYGYTF. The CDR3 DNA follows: TGTGCCAGCTCACCACGAGGTCCCCTCTATGGCTACACCTTC.

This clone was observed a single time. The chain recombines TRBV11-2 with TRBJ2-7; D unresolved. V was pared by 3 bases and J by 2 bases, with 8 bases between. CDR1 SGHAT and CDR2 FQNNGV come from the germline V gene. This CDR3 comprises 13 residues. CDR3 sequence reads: CASSFAVPYEQYF. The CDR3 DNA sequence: TGTGCCAGCAGCTTTGCGGTACCCTACGAGCAGTACTTC.

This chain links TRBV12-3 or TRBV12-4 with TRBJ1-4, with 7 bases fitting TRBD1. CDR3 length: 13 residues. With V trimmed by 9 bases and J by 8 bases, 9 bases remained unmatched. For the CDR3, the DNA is TGTGCCAGTGCCCTTAGGGGGCAAGAAAAACTGTTTTTT. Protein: CASALRGQEKLFF.

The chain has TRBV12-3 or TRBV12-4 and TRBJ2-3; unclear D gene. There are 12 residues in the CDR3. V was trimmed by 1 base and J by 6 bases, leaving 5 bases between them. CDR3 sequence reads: CASSLVEDTQYF. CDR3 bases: TGTGCCAGCAGTTTAGTAGAGGATACGCAGTATTTT.

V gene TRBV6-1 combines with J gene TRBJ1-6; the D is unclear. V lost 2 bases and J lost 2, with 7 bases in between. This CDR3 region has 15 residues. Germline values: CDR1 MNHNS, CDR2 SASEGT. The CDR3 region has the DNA TGTGCCAGCAGTGAAAGCAGGACCTATAATTCACCCCTCCACTTT. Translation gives CASSESRTYNSPLHF.

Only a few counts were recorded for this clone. CDR3: CSVLGQGGTQYF. The CDR3 DNA follows: TGCAGCGTTTTGGGACAGGGAGGGACCCAGTACTTC. The chain recombines TRBV29-1 with TRBJ2-5, with TRBD1 matching over 9 bases. CDR1 SQVTM and CDR2 ANQGSEA come from the germline V gene. CDR3 length: 12 residues. V dropped 5 bases and J dropped 7; count of bases not matched to a gene: 5.

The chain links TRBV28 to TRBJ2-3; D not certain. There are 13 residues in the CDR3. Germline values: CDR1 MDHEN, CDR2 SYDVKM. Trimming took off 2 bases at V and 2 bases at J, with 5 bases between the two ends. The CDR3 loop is CASSLQTTDTQYF. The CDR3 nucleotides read TGTGCCAGCAGTTTACAGACCACAGATACGCAGTATTTT.

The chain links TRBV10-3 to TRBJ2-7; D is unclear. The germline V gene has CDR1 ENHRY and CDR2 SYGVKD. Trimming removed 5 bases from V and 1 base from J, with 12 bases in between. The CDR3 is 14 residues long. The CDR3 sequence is CAISRESRSYEQYF. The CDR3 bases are TGTGCCATCAGTCGCGAGTCTCGTTCCTACGAGCAGTACTTC.

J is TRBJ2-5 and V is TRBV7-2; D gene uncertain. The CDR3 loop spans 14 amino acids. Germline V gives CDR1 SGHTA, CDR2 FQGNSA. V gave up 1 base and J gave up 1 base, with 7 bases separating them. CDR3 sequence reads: CASSLDVAQETQYF. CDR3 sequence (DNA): TGTGCCAGCAGCTTAGACGTGGCCCAAGAGACCCAGTACTTC.